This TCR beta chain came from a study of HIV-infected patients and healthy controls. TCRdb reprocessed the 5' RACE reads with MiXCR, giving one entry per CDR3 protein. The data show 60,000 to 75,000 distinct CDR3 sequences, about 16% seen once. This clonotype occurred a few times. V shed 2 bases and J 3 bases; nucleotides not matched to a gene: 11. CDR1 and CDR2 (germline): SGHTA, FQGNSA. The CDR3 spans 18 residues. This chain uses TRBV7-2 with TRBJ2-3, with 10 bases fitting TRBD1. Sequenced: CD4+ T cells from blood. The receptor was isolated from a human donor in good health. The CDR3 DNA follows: TGTGCCAGCAGCTTAAGTAGCTCGGGACAGGGGAGGACAGATACGCAGTATTTT. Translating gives CASSLSSSGQGRTDTQYF.